This T cell receptor (beta chain) stems from a study of T-cell reconstitution after alpha-beta-depleted transplantation in children. General study results and limits: Some patients owed their high day-60 TCRbeta diversity to surviving recipient T cells and thymic progenitors. Diversity and T-cell counts at one year after transplant derived mostly from new T cells. Where alpha-beta T cells came from about two months after transplant was reportedly several hundred expanded graft clones.

The germline V gene has CDR1 SGHRS and CDR2 YFSETQ. This CDR3 region has 14 residues. Trimming removed 4 bases from V and 4 bases from J, with 11 bases in between. As concerns this clonotype: No antigen is known for it.

The TCRbeta library was prepared with unique molecular identifiers. MiXCR, run by TCRdb on the PCR reads, gives a single entry per CDR3 protein. This table has around 580,000 distinct CDR3 sequences, 25% to 30% appearing once. The receptor's source is a boy in the first two years of life with Wiskott-Aldrich syndrome, due to receive a stem cell transplant. The input for sequencing was PBMCs, taken before TCRalphabeta/CD19-depleted stem cell transplant. V usage is TRBV5-1 and J usage is TRBJ2-2; D unclear. Here the CDR3 DNA reads TGCGCCAGCAGCGTGGACGGTAGCACCGGGGAGCTGTTTTTT. It specifies CASSVDGSTGELFF.